The T cell receptor beta chain described here comes from a study of T cell responses to AZD1222 COVID-19 vaccine (dated by TCRdb to the early 2020s). Background on the whole study: AZD1222 recipients given second doses at about 4 weeks or at about 12 weeks were pooled, since spike-specific TCR depth and breadth were not found to differ between the two schedules. TCR sequencing was performed for more than 230 trial participants, of whom roughly 200 were given two doses of AZD1222 and around 26 were given two doses of MenACWY control vaccine. Trial participants were enrolled by age into 18-55, 56-69 and 70-plus year subgroups, with roughly 160, 29 and 62 TCR-sequenced participants respectively. Overall study outcomes, separate from this receptor: CD4 TCRs associated with the vaccine covered the entire spike protein, and the dominant responses were in regions 160-218 and 743-854. Because no samples from the day 14 peak response were available, repertoires could be characterized only after the peak T cell response. Participants were mostly white British, with more females than males. The authors suggested clonal diversity may have been underestimated. In the small 56-69-year group, the increase in depth fell short of significance, most likely because of low power. Conclusions about previously exposed vaccinees are limited, since just 5 to 7 AZD1222 recipients were seropositive for SARS-CoV-2 at baseline. Nearly half of unique spike-specific TCRs reportedly recognized epitopes outside regions mutated in the B.1.351 and B.1.1.7 variants. After two AZD1222 doses, spike-specific TCR breadth and depth were significantly higher than at day 0 and than in MenACWY recipients.

The CDR3 numbers 15 residues from cysteine through phenylalanine. The CDR3 DNA has 45 bases and is translated from base 1. The CDR1 and CDR2 encoded by the germline V gene are SGHTA and FQGNSA. From V the trimming removes 1 base and from J it removes 7 bases, while the gene matches leave 2 bases of the junction unaccounted for. What this sample's time point label stands for: baseline before first vaccination. Vaccinee samples were obtained from the UK trials COV001 and COV002, which included a single-blind randomized controlled phase 2/3 trial of AZD1222 (ChAdOx1 nCoV-19) in healthy adults. For TCRbeta chain sequencing, PBMC samples from trial participants were taken at day 0 and at day 28 after the second dose. The CDR3 regions of human TCRbeta chains were subjected to immunosequencing. On the authors' methods: TCRs in the repertoires were matched against a reference library of SARS-CoV-2-specific TCRs that had been generated with the MIRA antigen-specificity platform. Breadth meant the fraction of unique TCRs that were SARS-CoV-2-associated, whereas depth meant the fraction of total T cells that were SARS-CoV-2-associated. Using the MIRA data, each spike-specific TCR was mapped to the spike region that the TCR reacts to and placed in a CD4 or CD8 class. Log10-transformed breadth and depth values were compared by one-way ANOVA with Sidak's multiple comparisons tests. TCRdb re-hosts the immuneACCESS table, in-frame sequences only. Its copies lack some clones; in the studies checked, an unresolved V gene accounts for under half of them, and the cause for the rest is not known. Clone size and V and J calls were adopted from that table, with D and trimming inferred from the DNA. Here the sample has under 200,000 clones; approximately 91% occur a single time. The ten largest account for 1.5% to 2% of the sample.

Notes on this clone: Its antigen specificity is not known. There are no base qualities to consult, and no much larger clone falls within one base.

This sequence uses TRBV7-2 and TRBJ1-5; TRBD1 matches 12 bases in the middle. The specimen was peripheral blood, collected on day 0 of AZD1222 vaccination. This TCR was recovered from an adult in good health. The nucleotide sequence is given as TGTGCCAGCAGCTTAGGCGGGACAGGGGGCCAGCCCCAGCATTTT. Its coded protein is CASSLGGTGGQPQHF.